Here is one T cell receptor beta chain with its context. What it binds is unknown. The sample comes from a study of identical twins. Findings and limits, study-wide: Weaker excess sharing between twins was seen in beta out-of-frame sequences. Within cord blood, abundant beta clonotypes carried fewer insertions, but memory repertoires showed no such trend.

The cDNA had a unique molecular identifier and a template-switch universal primer site. TCRdb re-called the 5' RACE reads through MiXCR, storing one row per CDR3 protein. The table records around 20,000 distinct CDR3 sequences, less than 70% of them present only once. V was pared by 3 bases and J by 6 bases, with 12 bases between. Per germline, CDR1 SSHAT and CDR2 FNYEAQ (reference sequence). The CDR3 spans 14 residues. The sequencing sample was made of memory (CD45RO+) T cells sorted from blood. The clonotype comes from a woman between 18 and 29 years old in good health. This table probably holds off-target reads from a library built for another chain. V usage is TRBV7-7 and J usage is TRBJ2-1, with a tentative D call TRBD1 (5 bases). In DNA form, the CDR3 reads TGTGCCAGCAGCTTTGACAGACAAAGCAATGAGCAGTTCTTC. It is translated as CASSFDRQSNEQFF.